This T cell receptor beta chain derives from a study of regulatory T cells in long-lasting Graves disease. Time point denoted: newly diagnosed GD, antithyroid drugs for less than 3 months. From RNA extracted from PBMCs, the TCR library was made. The length of the CDR3 is 13 residues. The J segment lost 4 bases and the V segment lost 4 bases, leaving 3 bases of the junction unmatched. Germline V gene lookup returns CDR1 SGDLS and CDR2 YYNGEE. This clonotype appeared many times. As yet, its antigen is unknown. For TCR beta, libraries came from iRepertoire HTBI primers and Arm-PCR of CDR3 regions. TCRdb reanalysed the multiplex PCR reads using MiXCR and keeps one entry per CDR3 protein. This sample yields 420,000 or so distinct CDR3 sequences, of which roughly 17% are seen a single time; about 25% belongs to the top ten. Findings of the study overall: Relative to new patients (roughly 900), persistent patients exhibited greater sharing of public clonotypes (2,741). Those with persistent Graves' had less TCR diversity than newly diagnosed patients.

This sample also appeared in a second study, on T cells in Graves' hyperthyroidism and ophthalmopathy. That paper notes: Used for diagnoses were clinical symptoms, serum thyroxine and TRAb, thyroid ultrasound and orbital computed tomography.

This receptor was taken from a woman in her late teens or twenties with Graves disease. The V gene is TRBV9, the J gene TRBJ1-1; 8 bases match TRBD1. The sample consisted of peripheral blood mononuclear cells (PBMCs), taken at new diagnosis, from a patient treated with antithyroid drugs. The CDR3 bases are TGTGCCAGCAGCCAGACAGGGGTCACTGAAGCTTTCTTT. Protein product: CASSQTGVTEAFF. The full variable domain, in which reference TRBV9 and TRBJ1-1 provide the parts outside the CDR3, is DSGVTQTPKHLITATGQRVTLRCSPRSGDLSVYWYQQSLDQGLQFLIQYYNGEERAKGNILERFSAQQFPDLHSELNLSSLELGDSALYFCASSQTGVTEAFFGQGTRLTVV.